Listed below are T cell receptor beta chains from one sample, sequenced in a study of blood T cell repertoires in COVID-19. Repertoires were generated with immunoSEQ multiplex PCR, while TCRdb's copy carries only in-frame clones and drops some. The table records under 350,000 clones, roughly 88% of them present only once. Source material: peripheral blood. These receptor sequences come from a woman aged 70-85 years with acute or convalescent COVID-19. CDR3s leave out the opening cysteine and the closing phenylalanine or tryptophan.

CDR3aa	v_gene	j_gene
ASSYPGLSYEQY	TRBV11-2	TRBJ2-7
ASSVGLAGGFFHEQF	TRBV9	TRBJ2-1
ASRGRGMKTQY	TRBV12-3/TRBV12-4	TRBJ2-5
SASTGTAKRSQH	TRBV20-1	TRBJ1-5
SASEPGGGTDTQY	TRBV20-1	TRBJ2-3
ASSLRGQGNTEAF	TRBV5-1	TRBJ1-1
ASSIDRLAGYNEQF	TRBV19	TRBJ2-1
ASSPFAQGATYGYT	TRBV18	TRBJ1-2
ASSLGAGSGSPLH	TRBV5-1	TRBJ1-6
ASSVAAGGLTDTQY	TRBV9	TRBJ2-3
ASTPGGTNQPQH	TRBV6-6	TRBJ1-5
ATGEGPRTGETQY	TRBV10-3	TRBJ2-5
ATSRDTGGYT	TRBV15	TRBJ1-2
ASSSRGQATYEQY	TRBV6-2/TRBV6-3	TRBJ2-7
ASLEVGNTIY	TRBV2	TRBJ1-3
ASSLDRAFHEQY	TRBV7-9	TRBJ2-7
ASSYSVQGSYGYT	TRBV6-5	TRBJ1-2
ASSLERRRETQY	TRBV5-4	TRBJ2-5
ASSQGNTIY	TRBV6-5	TRBJ1-3
ASSVQYPDQPQH	TRBV19	TRBJ1-5
ASSLGLAGGAETQY	TRBV7-2	TRBJ2-5
ASSRRDSTEAF	TRBV5-6	TRBJ1-1
ASSQPGLARYEQY	TRBV3-1/TRBV3-2	TRBJ2-7
ASSLLFRNNEQF	TRBV4-1	TRBJ2-1
ASSLRVNTGELF	TRBV7-8	TRBJ2-2